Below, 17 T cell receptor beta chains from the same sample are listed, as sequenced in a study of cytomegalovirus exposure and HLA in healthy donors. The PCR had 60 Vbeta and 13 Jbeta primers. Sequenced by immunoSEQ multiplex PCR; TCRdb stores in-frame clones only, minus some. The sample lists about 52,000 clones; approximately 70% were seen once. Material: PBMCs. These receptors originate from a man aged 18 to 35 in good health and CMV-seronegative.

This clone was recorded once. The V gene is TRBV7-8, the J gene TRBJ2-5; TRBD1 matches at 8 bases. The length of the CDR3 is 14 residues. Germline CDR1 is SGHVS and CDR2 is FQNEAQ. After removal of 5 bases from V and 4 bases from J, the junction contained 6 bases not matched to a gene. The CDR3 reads CASSKTGVRETQYF. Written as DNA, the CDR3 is TGTGCCAGCAGCAAGACAGGGGTTAGAGAGACCCAGTACTTC.

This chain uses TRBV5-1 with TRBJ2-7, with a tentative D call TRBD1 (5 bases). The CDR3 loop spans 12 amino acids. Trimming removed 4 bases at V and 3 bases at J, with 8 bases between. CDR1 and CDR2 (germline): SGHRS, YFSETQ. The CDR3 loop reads CASSPDSYEQYF. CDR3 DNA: TGCGCCAGCAGCCCCGACAGCTACGAGCAGTACTTC.

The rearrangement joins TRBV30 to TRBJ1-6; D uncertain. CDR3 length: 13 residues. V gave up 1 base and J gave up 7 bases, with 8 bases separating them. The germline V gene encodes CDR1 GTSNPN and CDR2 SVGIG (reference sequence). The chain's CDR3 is CAWSDSLNSPLHF. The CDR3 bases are TGTGCCTGGAGTGACAGTCTAAATTCACCCCTCCACTTT.

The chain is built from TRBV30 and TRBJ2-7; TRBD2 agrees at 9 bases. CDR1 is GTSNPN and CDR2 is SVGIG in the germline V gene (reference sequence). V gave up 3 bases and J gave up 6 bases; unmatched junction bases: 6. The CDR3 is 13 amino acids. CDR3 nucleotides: TGTGCCTGGAGGGATGGACTAGCGCCCGAGCAGTACTTC. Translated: CAWRDGLAPEQYF.

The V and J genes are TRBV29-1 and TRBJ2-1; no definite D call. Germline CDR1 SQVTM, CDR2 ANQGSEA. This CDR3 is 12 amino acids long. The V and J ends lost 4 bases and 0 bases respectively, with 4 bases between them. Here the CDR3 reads CSVGISYNEQFF. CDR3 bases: TGCAGCGTTGGTATCTCCTACAATGAGCAGTTCTTC.

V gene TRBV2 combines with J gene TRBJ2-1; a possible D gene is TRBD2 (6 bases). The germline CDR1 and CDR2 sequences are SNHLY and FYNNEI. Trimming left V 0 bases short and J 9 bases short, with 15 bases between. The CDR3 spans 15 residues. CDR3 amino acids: CASSEAGRSRGEQFF. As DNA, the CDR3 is TGTGCCAGCAGTGAAGCGGGGAGGTCCCGGGGTGAGCAGTTCTTC.

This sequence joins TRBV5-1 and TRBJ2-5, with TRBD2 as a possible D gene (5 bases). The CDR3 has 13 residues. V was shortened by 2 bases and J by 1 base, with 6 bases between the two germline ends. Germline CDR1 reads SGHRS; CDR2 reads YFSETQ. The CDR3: CASSFGVQETQYF. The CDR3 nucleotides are TGCGCCAGCAGCTTCGGGGTCCAAGAGACCCAGTACTTC. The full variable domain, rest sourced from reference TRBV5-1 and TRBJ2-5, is KAGVTQTPRYLIKTRGQQVTLSCSPISGHRSVSWYQQTPGQGLQFLFEYFSETQRNKGNFPGRFSGRQFSNSRSEMNVSTLELGDSALYLCASSFGVQETQYFGPGTRLLVL.

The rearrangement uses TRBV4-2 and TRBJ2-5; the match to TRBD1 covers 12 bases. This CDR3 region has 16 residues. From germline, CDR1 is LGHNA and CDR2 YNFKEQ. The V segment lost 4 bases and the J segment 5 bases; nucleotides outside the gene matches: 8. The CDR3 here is CASSLWDRGRGETQYF. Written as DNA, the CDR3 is TGTGCCAGCAGCCTCTGGGACAGGGGGCGCGGGGAGACCCAGTACTTC.

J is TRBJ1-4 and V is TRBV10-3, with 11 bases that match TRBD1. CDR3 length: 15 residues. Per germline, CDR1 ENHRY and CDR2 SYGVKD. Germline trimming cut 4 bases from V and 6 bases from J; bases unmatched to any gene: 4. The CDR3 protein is CAISAGQGAYEKLFF. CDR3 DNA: TGTGCCATCAGTGCCGGACAGGGGGCGTATGAAAAACTGTTTTTT.

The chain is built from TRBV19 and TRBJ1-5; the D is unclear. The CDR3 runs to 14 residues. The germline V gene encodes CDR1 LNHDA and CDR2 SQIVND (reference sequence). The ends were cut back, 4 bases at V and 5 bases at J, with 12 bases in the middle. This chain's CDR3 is CASSTHKGDQPQHF. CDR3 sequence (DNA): TGTGCCAGTAGTACCCATAAGGGAGATCAGCCCCAGCATTTT.

The CDR3 coding sequence is TGTGCCAGCAGCCCACTCTGGACTAGCGGGGTTGGCTACAATGAGCAGTTCTTC. Amino acids: CASSPLWTSGVGYNEQFF. This chain links TRBV13 with TRBJ2-1, with 12 bases matching TRBD2. The CDR3 covers 18 residues. The V gene's germline CDR1 is PRHDT and CDR2 FYEKMQ (reference sequence). The junction had 11 bases not matched to a gene; V was cut back by 5 bases and J by 3 bases. Filled out from reference TRBV13 and TRBJ2-1, the complete variable domain reads AAGVIQSPRHLIKEKRETATLKCYPIPRHDTVYWYQQGPGQDPQFLISFYEKMQSDKGSIPDRFSAQQFSDYHSELNMSSLELGDSALYFCASSPLWTSGVGYNEQFFGPGTRLTVL.

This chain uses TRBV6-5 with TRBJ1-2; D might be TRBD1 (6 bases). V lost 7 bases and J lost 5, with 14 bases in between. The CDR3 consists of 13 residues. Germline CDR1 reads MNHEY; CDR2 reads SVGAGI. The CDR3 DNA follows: TGTGCCAGCAACAGGGCGGAAGGGTATGGCTACACCTTC. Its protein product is CASNRAEGYGYTF.

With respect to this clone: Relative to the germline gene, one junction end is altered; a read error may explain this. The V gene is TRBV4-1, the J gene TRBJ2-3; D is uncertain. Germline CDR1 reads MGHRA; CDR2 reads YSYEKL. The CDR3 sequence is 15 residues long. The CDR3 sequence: CVSSQDRSATDTQYF. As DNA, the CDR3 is TGCGTCAGCAGCCAAGATCGATCAGCGACAGATACGCAGTATTTT.

This chain's CDR3 is CASSSPRDRDYEQYF. The CDR3 DNA is TGTGCCAGCAGCTCTCCCCGGGACAGAGACTACGAGCAGTACTTC. The chain employs TRBV7-8 and TRBJ2-7; 7 bases map to TRBD1. CDR3 length: 15 amino acids. The V and J ends lost 4 bases and 3 bases, in that order; junction bases with no gene match: 9. CDR1 is SGHVS and CDR2 is FQNEAQ in the germline V gene. The full variable domain, in which reference TRBV7-8 and TRBJ2-7 provide the parts outside the CDR3, is GAGVSQSPRYKVAKRGQDVALRCDPISGHVSLFWYQQALGQGPEFLTYFQNEAQLDKSGLPSDRFFAERPEGSVSTLKIQRTQQEDSAVYLCASSSPRDRDYEQYFGPGTRLTVT.

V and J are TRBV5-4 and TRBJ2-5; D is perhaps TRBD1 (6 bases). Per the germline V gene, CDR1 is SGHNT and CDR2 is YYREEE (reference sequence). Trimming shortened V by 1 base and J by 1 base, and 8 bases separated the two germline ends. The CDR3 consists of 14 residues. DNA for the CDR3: TGTGCCAGCAGCTTGCAGGGGATCCAAGAGACCCAGTACTTC. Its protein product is CASSLQGIQETQYF.

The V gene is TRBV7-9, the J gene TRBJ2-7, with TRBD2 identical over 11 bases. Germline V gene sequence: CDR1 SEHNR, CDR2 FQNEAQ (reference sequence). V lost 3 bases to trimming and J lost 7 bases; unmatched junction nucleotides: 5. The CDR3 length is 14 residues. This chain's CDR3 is CASSFEGLAVEQYF. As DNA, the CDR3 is TGTGCCAGCAGCTTTGAGGGACTAGCGGTTGAGCAGTACTTC.

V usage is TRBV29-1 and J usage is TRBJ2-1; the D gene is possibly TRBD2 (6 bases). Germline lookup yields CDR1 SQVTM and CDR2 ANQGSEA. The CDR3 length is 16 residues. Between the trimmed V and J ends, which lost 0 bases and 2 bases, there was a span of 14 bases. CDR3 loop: CSVEDPEGQPYNEQFF. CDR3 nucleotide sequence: TGCAGCGTTGAAGACCCGGAGGGGCAACCCTACAATGAGCAGTTCTTC.